This T cell receptor beta chain was observed in a study of memory CD4+ T cells and cytomegalovirus serostatus. Whole-study results and caveats: A US-trained random forest predicted CMV serostatus with median AUC around 0.9.

Profiling relied on immunoSEQ multiplex PCR, and the TCRdb table lists in-frame clones only, not all of them. Of more than 45,000 clones in the sample, 78% were seen once. This clone showed up just once. Its cognate antigen is unknown. The sort gate was single viable CD3+CD4+CD8-CD45RO+ cells for memory CD4+ T cells. Source material: memory CD4+ T cells from blood. The TCR comes from an adult in good health and CMV-seronegative.

CDR3 sequence reads: CASSFRLATDTQYF. CDR3 nucleotide sequence: TGTGCCAGCAGCTTTAGACTAGCCACAGATACGCAGTATTTT. The chain links TRBV5-6 to TRBJ2-3; 7 bases align to TRBD2. V lost 2 bases and J lost 2; bases outside the gene matches: 2. The CDR3 runs 14 residues. Germline lookup yields CDR1 SGHDT and CDR2 YYEEEE.